The source of this T cell receptor beta chain is a study of T cell responses to AZD1222 COVID-19 vaccine. Study as a whole: Recipients boosted at about 4 weeks or about 12 weeks are pooled. Findings of the study overall: Spike-wide coverage was observed for vaccine-associated CD4 TCRs, with dominant responses at 160-218 and 743-854. Most donors were white British, females outnumbered males, and clonal diversity was possibly underestimated. When two AZD1222 doses had been given, Spike-specific TCR breadth and depth rose.

Note on this clone: Its antigen is unidentified.

Assay used: immunoSEQ multiplex PCR; TCRdb lists only in-frame clones, some missing. The sample carries over 45,000 clones, about 90% recorded once. The CDR3 is made up of 16 amino acids. The germline gives CDR1 MGHRA, CDR2 YSYEKL. V trimming: 3 bases; J trimming: 6 bases; junction bases outside the gene matches: 6. The rearrangement links TRBV4-1 to TRBJ1-5; 12 bases are shared with TRBD1. This material consisted of peripheral blood, taken on day 0 of AZD1222 vaccination. The receptor comes from an adult in good health. Written as DNA, the CDR3 is TGCGCCAGCAGCCAGACCGGGACAGGGGGCTTTCAGCCCCAGCATTTT. Amino acid sequence: CASSQTGTGGFQPQHF.